The sequence of this T cell receptor beta chain was determined in a study of blood T cells in healthy people across ages. Samples each had at least 6 micrograms of total RNA extracted. PCR was performed a second time for roughly 7 to 12 cycles using a sample-barcoded 5' primer and a J-beta primer mix. Each CDR3 protein is one row after TCRdb ran MiXCR on the 5' RACE reads. The sample includes around 1,600,000 distinct CDR3 sequences, approximately 43% seen only once; the top ten take around 4%. This clonotype turned up a few times. Trimming cost V 4 bases and J 7 bases, with 14 bases left between them. This CDR3 is built from 13 residues. Germline-derived CDR1 and CDR2 are SGDLS and YYNGEE.

Material for sequencing was blood. The sequence was obtained from a woman aged 18-29 years in good health. The chain recombines TRBV9 with TRBJ1-2; D gene ambiguous. The CDR3 nucleotides read TGTGCCAGCAGCCCCCGTCCCTACCGTGGCTACACCTTC. This gives the protein CASSPRPYRGYTF. Drawing the rest from reference TRBV9 and TRBJ1-2, the complete variable domain is DSGVTQTPKHLITATGQRVTLRCSPRSGDLSVYWYQQSLDQGLQFLIQYYNGEERAKGNILERFSAQQFPDLHSELNLSSLELGDSALYFCASSPRPYRGYTFGSGTRLTVV.